This T cell receptor beta chain came from a study of cytomegalovirus exposure and HLA in healthy donors. Findings and limits, study-wide: In a later analysis, CMV-associated beta chains were mostly HLA-associated, it appeared.

Sampled while nominally healthy, donors likely had unrecorded immune exposures. Amplification used 60 Vbeta primers and 13 Jbeta primers. Repertoires were generated with immunoSEQ multiplex PCR, while TCRdb's copy carries only in-frame clones and drops some. The sample holds about 160,000 clones; around four fifths are singletons and the top ten take about 1.3%. This clone was counted only a few times. Its target is not known. The CDR3 is made up of 17 amino acids. V lost 2 bases and J 8 bases, leaving 25 bases between the germline ends. Germline values: CDR1 SGHRS, CDR2 YFSETQ. This sequence originates from a woman younger than 45 in good health and CMV-seronegative. The chain has TRBV5-1 and TRBJ1-2, with a possible D match to TRBD1 (6 bases). Source material: PBMCs. CDR3 sequence: CASSFGDTGISLGGYTF. As DNA, the CDR3 is TGCGCCAGCAGCTTTGGGGACACAGGGATTTCTTTGGGAGGCTACACCTTC.